This T cell receptor beta chain derives from a study of blood T cells in healthy people across ages. In germline, CDR1 is SEHNR, CDR2 FQNEAQ (reference sequence). This CDR3 comprises 16 residues. Trimming removed 6 bases from V and 2 bases from J; junction bases left unmatched: 10. This clonotype showed up just a few times. A second PCR of 7 to 11 cycles used a sample-barcoded 5' primer and a J-beta primer mix. TCRdb passed the 5' RACE reads through MiXCR, listing each CDR3 protein once. The sample yields around 1,600,000 distinct CDR3 sequences, about 42% seen once. V usage is TRBV7-9 and J usage is TRBJ2-3; 8 nucleotides agree with TRBD2. The sequence was collected from a woman younger than 35 in good health. The sequencing input was blood. The CDR3 DNA sequence: TGTGCCAGCAGTTCCTCGGGAGGGGGATTCACAGATACGCAGTATTTT. It translates to CASSSSGGGFTDTQYF.